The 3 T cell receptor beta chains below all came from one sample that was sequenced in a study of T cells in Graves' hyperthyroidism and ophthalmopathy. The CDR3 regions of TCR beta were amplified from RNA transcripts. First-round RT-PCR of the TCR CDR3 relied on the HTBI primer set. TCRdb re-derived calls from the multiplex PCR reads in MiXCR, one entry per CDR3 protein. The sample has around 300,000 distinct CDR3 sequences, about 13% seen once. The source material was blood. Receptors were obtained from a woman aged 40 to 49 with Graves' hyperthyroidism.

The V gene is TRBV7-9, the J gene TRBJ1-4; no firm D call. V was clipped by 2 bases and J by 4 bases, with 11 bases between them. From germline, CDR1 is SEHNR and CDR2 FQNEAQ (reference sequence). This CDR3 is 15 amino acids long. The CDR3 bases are TGTGCCAGCAGCTTAAGCGCCACTAATAATGAAAAACTGTTTTTT. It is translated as CASSLSATNNEKLFF.

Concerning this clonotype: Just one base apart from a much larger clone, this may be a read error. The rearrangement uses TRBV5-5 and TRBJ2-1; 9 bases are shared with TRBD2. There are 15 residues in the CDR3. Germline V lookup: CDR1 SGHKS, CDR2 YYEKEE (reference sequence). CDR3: CTSSLLAGTYNEQFF. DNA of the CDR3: TGTACCAGCAGCTTACTAGCGGGTACCTACAATGAGCAGTTCTTC.

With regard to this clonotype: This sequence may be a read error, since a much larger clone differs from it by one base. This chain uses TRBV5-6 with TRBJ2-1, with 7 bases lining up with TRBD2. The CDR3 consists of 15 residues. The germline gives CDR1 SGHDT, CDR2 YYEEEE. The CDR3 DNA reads TGTGCCAGCAGCTTGTATGCGGGAGACTACAATGGGCAGTTCTTC. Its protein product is CASSLYAGDYNGQFF. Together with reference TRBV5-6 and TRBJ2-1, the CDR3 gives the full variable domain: DAGVTQSPTHLIKTRGQQVTLRCSPKSGHDTVSWYQQALGQGPQFIFQYYEEEERQRGNFPDRFSGHQFPNYSSELNVNALLLGDSALYLCASSLYAGDYNGQFFGPGTRLTVL.